This TCR beta chain was retrieved from a study of blood T cell repertoires in COVID-19. About the research overall: There were acute and convalescent COVID-19 samples, and they came from the United States, Italy and Spain. T cells, B-cell-depleted T cells, or PBMCs supplied cDNA or gDNA.

The ends lost 2 bases at V and 1 base at J; junction bases unmatched: 2. The V gene's germline CDR1 is SGHTA and CDR2 FQGNSA. This CDR3 comprises 15 residues. As originally analysed: Reference gene primer amplification gave estimated nucleated cell counts. Measured with immunoSEQ multiplex PCR; TCRdb has only the in-frame clones, and not every one. The V and J calls and clone size are taken from that table; D and trimming were inferred from the DNA. The sample consists of approximately 50,000 clones, around 87% of them appearing once. The V and J genes are TRBV7-2 and TRBJ1-5, with 7 bases aligning to TRBD1. This TCR was recovered from a man aged 45-65 years with active COVID-19. Sequencing input: peripheral blood. The chain's CDR3 is CASSLYRGSNQPQHF. The CDR3 DNA reads TGTGCCAGCAGCTTATACAGGGGAAGCAATCAGCCCCAGCATTTT.